This TCR beta chain was sequenced for a study of T cell clusters in autoimmune cytopenias. Study details: The median distinct TRB clonotype count was about 2,000 per sample, from a median around 50,000 reads. Study-wide results and limits: TRB repertoire shifts in secondary cytopenia and chronic lymphocytic leukemia mostly reflected lymphoma, not autoimmunity. Primary autoimmune cytopenia patients appeared to lack physiological T cell clusters present in healthy donors.

The CDR3 runs to 15 residues. Germline values: CDR1 MNHEY, CDR2 SVGAGI. One tube held mixed TRB-A and TRB-B primer pools for touch-down PCR. From its re-call of the multiplex PCR reads, TCRdb lists each CDR3 protein once, without DNA. In total, the table holds 8,000 to 9,500 distinct CDR3 sequences. This clonotype is labeled medium-sized based on frequency. Its target is not known. TRB amplification used around 270 ng of peripheral blood genomic DNA. The TCR was taken from a human donor with an autoimmune cytopenia or autoimmune hepatitis (not recorded which). This chain uses TRBV6-5 with TRBJ2-1; checking the TCRdb D call of TRBD2 is not possible without DNA. Material: peripheral blood. CDR3 loop: CASSYTRTQRDEQFF.